This T cell receptor (beta chain) was recorded in a study of blood T cell repertoires in COVID-19. The CDR3 has 14 residues. Germline CDR1 and CDR2: SGHRS and YFSETQ. Trimming took off 4 bases at V and 2 bases at J, with 12 bases between the two ends. In the authors' methods: Amplification of reference gene primers provided the estimated nucleated cell counts. The method was immunoSEQ multiplex PCR; TCRdb's version includes in-frame clones alone and lacks a portion of them. V, J and clone size reflect that table, while D and trimming were determined from the DNA. The repertoire holds 97,000 or so clones, 82% seen once, with about 17% in the top ten.

Sequencing used peripheral blood. The chain combines TRBV5-1 with TRBJ2-5; weak D call: TRBD1 (6 bases). The receptor was isolated from an elderly man with acute or convalescent COVID-19. In DNA, the CDR3 is TGCGCCAGCAGCCTATCGACAGGACAAGAGACCCAGTACTTC. It encodes CASSLSTGQETQYF. Drawing the rest from reference TRBV5-1 and TRBJ2-5, the complete variable domain is KAGVTQTPRYLIKTRGQQVTLSCSPISGHRSVSWYQQTPGQGLQFLFEYFSETQRNKGNFPGRFSGRQFSNSRSEMNVSTLELGDSALYLCASSLSTGQETQYFGPGTRLLVL.